These 11 T cell receptor beta chains were sequenced from one sample in a study of cytomegalovirus exposure and HLA in healthy donors. The primer mix had 60 Vbeta and 13 Jbeta primers. Sequencing was performed with immunoSEQ multiplex PCR; in TCRdb, only in-frame clones are kept and a portion is missing. The table records about 79,000 clones, about two thirds of them present only once. The sample consisted of PBMCs. These receptors all come from a man aged 55 to 70 in good health and CMV-seronegative.

The chain joins TRBV7-9 to TRBJ2-1; D remains unclear. This CDR3 contains 15 residues. Looked up from germline, CDR1 is SEHNR and CDR2 is FQNEAQ (reference sequence). V dropped 5 bases and J dropped 0 bases, with 11 bases sitting between them. The DNA of the CDR3 is TGTGCCAGCAGCCAACTTTCCTACTCCTACAATGAGCAGTTCTTC. Amino acid sequence: CASSQLSYSYNEQFF.

The V and J genes are TRBV7-2 and TRBJ2-7; 7 nucleotides line up with TRBD1. The CDR3 covers 13 residues. Germline trimming cut 5 bases from V and 5 bases from J; bases unmatched to any gene: 6. The germline V gene has CDR1 SGHTA and CDR2 FQGNSA. In nucleotides, the CDR3 is TGTGCCAGCAGCGCTGGACAGGTGGACGAGCAGTACTTC. Translating gives CASSAGQVDEQYF.

V and J are TRBV19 and TRBJ1-6; 9 bases map to TRBD1. V dropped 9 bases and J dropped 9; count of bases not matched to a gene: 12. The CDR3 contains 15 residues. Germline V CDR1 and CDR2: LNHDA, SQIVND (reference sequence). In DNA, the CDR3 is TGTGCCAGCAAACCTCCGGGACAGGGCCGTTCACCCCTCCACTTT. This codes for CASKPPGQGRSPLHF.

This clone was seen only once. This chain's CDR3 is CAGGRQGTQPQHF. The CDR3 DNA sequence: TGTGCCGGGGGCAGACAGGGCACTCAGCCCCAGCATTTT. The chain links TRBV28 to TRBJ1-5, with 7 bases lining up with TRBD1. CDR1 is MDHEN and CDR2 is SYDVKM in the germline V gene. After removal of 11 bases from V and 6 bases from J, the junction contained 10 bases not matched to a gene. The CDR3 sequence is 13 residues long.

This chain links TRBV7-2 with TRBJ2-1, with 7 bases lining up with TRBD2. The V gene end was trimmed by 4 bases and the J gene end by 10 bases; junction bases not matched to a gene: 10. The CDR3 is made up of 14 amino acids. The germline V gene encodes CDR1 SGHTA and CDR2 FQGNSA. The DNA of the CDR3 is TGTGCCAGCAGCTCCACCGGACTAGTAGGGGAGCAGTTCTTC. Its protein is CASSSTGLVGEQFF.

The J gene is TRBJ2-5, the V gene TRBV5-6; no firm D call. Trimming stripped 2 bases from V and 7 bases from J, with 12 bases between. CDR1 is SGHDT, CDR2 YYEEEE, per germline. This CDR3 is 13 amino acids long. The CDR3 DNA follows: TGTGCCAGCAGCTTTGGCGGTCCGGGGACCCAGTACTTC. Protein sequence: CASSFGGPGTQYF.

The chain uses TRBV12-2 and TRBJ2-2; whether TRBD2, the table's D call, matches the DNA was not checked. TRBV12-2 corresponds to a pseudogene. The CDR3 totals 17 residues. CDR3 residues: CASRPGTSGSGTGELFF. The CDR3 DNA reads TGTGCAAGTCGCCCAGGGACTAGCGGGAGTGGCACCGGGGAGCTGTTTTTT.

The chain carries TRBV7-2 and TRBJ2-1; TRBD2 matches at 10 bases. The V and J ends lost 5 bases and 5 bases, in that order; junction bases with no gene match: 6. Germline V lookup: CDR1 SGHTA, CDR2 FQGNSA. The CDR3 runs to 15 residues. As DNA, the CDR3 is TGTGCCAGCAGCAACCCTAGCGGGGGCCACAATGAGCAGTTCTTC. This sequence encodes CASSNPSGGHNEQFF.

The chain is built from TRBV5-1 and TRBJ1-6, with D perhaps TRBD1 (5 bases). This CDR3 region has 15 residues. CDR1 is SGHRS and CDR2 is YFSETQ in the germline V gene. The V end lost 2 bases, the J end lost 1 base, and 7 bases lay between the germline ends. In DNA form, the CDR3 reads TGCGCCAGCAGCTTCCAGGGTTCCTATAATTCACCCCTCCACTTT. This translates into CASSFQGSYNSPLHF.

A few counts support this clone. The chain carries TRBV19 and TRBJ2-1, with TRBD2 matching 7 bases. This CDR3 contains 13 residues. J gave up 10 bases and V 5 bases, and 8 bases lay outside the gene matches. CDR1 and CDR2 (germline): LNHDA, SQIVND (reference sequence). The CDR3 reads CASSALTSREQFF. Written as DNA, the CDR3 is TGTGCCAGTAGTGCCCTGACTAGCCGGGAGCAGTTCTTC.

As concerns this clone: The junction shows a germline mismatch at one end, possibly a read error. V usage is TRBV7-9 and J usage is TRBJ1-2; D perhaps matches TRBD1 (6 bases). The CDR3 contains 12 residues. Germline V CDR1 and CDR2: SEHNR, FQNEAQ (reference sequence). The CDR3 nucleotides are TGTTCCAGCAGCTCAAGGACAGCTGGCTACACCTTC. Translated: CSSSSRTAGYTF.